This TCR beta chain was sequenced during a study of T cells in Graves' hyperthyroidism and ophthalmopathy. Absence of ophthalmopathy progression within 18 months defined stable Graves' hyperthyroidism. The patients, who ranged from 18 to 65 in age, presented with newly diagnosed hyperthyroidism lasting under 2 months. Diagnoses were made from clinical symptoms, serum measures (thyroxine and TRAb), thyroid ultrasound and orbital computed tomography. The PBMCs were taken from about 9.7 ml of fresh peripheral blood. It was RNA transcripts that yielded the amplified TCR beta CDR3 regions. Researchers ran a first-round RT-PCR on the TCR CDR3 using the HTBI primer set. TCRdb reanalysed the multiplex PCR reads using MiXCR and keeps one entry per CDR3 protein. The sample has roughly 660,000 distinct CDR3 sequences; around 15% are singletons. This clonotype was picked up many times. The CDR3 loop spans 13 amino acids. The V end lost 1 base, the J end lost 5 bases, and 6 bases lay between the germline ends.

The sequenced material came from blood. The receptor was derived from a man aged 50 to 59 with Graves' hyperthyroidism. The chain couples TRBV12-3 or TRBV12-4 to TRBJ2-1; D possibly corresponds to TRBD2 (6 bases). The DNA of the CDR3 is TGTGCCAGCAGTTTAGGGACTAACAATGAGCAGTTCTTC. It yields the protein CASSLGTNNEQFF.